The text below deals with one TCR beta chain. Its antigen target is currently unknown. It has no much larger one-base neighbor in the sample; base qualities were not kept. The time point label of this sample denotes: baseline before first vaccination. Samples from vaccinated people were obtained from the UK trials COV001 and COV002, which included a single-blind randomized controlled phase 2/3 trial of AZD1222 (ChAdOx1 nCoV-19) in healthy adults. For TCRbeta chain sequencing, PBMC samples were collected from trial participants at day 0 and at day 28 after the second dose. This specimen comes from a study of T cell responses to AZD1222 COVID-19 vaccine (dated by TCRdb to the early 2020s). The study in broad terms: Because spike-specific TCR depth and breadth did not differ between the two schedules, AZD1222 recipients who got a second dose at roughly 4 weeks were pooled with those who got a second dose at roughly 12 weeks. TCR sequencing was performed for roughly 250 trial participants, of whom some 200 were given two doses of AZD1222 and some 26 were given two doses of MenACWY control vaccine. Trial participants were enrolled by age into 18-55, 56-69 and 70-plus year subgroups, with roughly 160, 29 and 62 TCR-sequenced participants respectively. The paper as a whole reports these results and caveats: Spike-specific TCR breadth and depth rose significantly after two AZD1222 doses compared with day 0 and with MenACWY recipients. Conclusions about previously exposed vaccinees are limited because only five to seven AZD1222 recipients were SARS-CoV-2 seropositive at baseline. Reportedly, almost half of the unique spike-specific TCRs recognized epitopes lying outside the regions that are mutated in the B.1.351 and B.1.1.7 variants. The 56-69-year group was small, and its depth increase did not reach significance, likely because of low power. Because no samples from the day 14 peak response were available, repertoires could be characterized only after the peak T cell response. Most participants were white British and females outnumbered males, and the authors suggested that clonal diversity may have been underestimated. The vaccine-associated CD4 TCRs covered the entire spike protein, and the dominant responses fell in regions 160-218 and 743-854.

The CDR3 regions of human TCRbeta chains were analyzed by immunosequencing. The original methods were these. TCRs in the repertoires were matched against a reference library of SARS-CoV-2-specific TCRs that had been generated with the MIRA antigen-specificity platform. Breadth meant the fraction of unique TCRs that were SARS-CoV-2-associated, whereas depth meant the fraction of total T cells that were SARS-CoV-2-associated. Using the MIRA data, each spike-specific TCR was assigned both to the spike region to which the TCR was reactive and to a CD4 or CD8 class. Log10-transformed breadth and depth values were compared by one-way ANOVA with Sidak's multiple comparisons tests. Sourced from immuneACCESS, this table was stored by TCRdb with only in-frame sequences that have V and J called. A share of the clones is absent; for the studies checked, an unresolved V gene accounts for under half, and the remainder has no known explanation. The D gene and trimming were derived from the DNA, and the V and J assignments and clone size from that table. A total of over 130,000 clones appear in this sample, about 92% of them only once. Together, the top ten hold approximately 5% of the sample.

Based on the germline V gene, the CDR1 and CDR2 sequences are LGHNA and YNFKEQ. At the junction V is shortened by 0 bases and J by 4 bases, with 18 bases in between. Spanning cysteine to phenylalanine, the CDR3 consists of 17 amino acids. Kept here is only the CDR3 DNA, which spans 51 bases and is read in frame from base 1. The clonotype originates from an adult in good health. Rearrangement joined TRBV4-2 to TRBJ2-5; TRBD2 is perhaps the D gene, given 6 matching bases. The source was peripheral blood, collected on day 0 of AZD1222 vaccination. Here is the DNA: TGTGCCAGCAGCCAAGATCTTGGGGGGAGCGGAGGAGAGACCCAGTACTTC. This is translated as CASSQDLGGSGGETQYF.